This TCR beta chain was identified during a study of blood T cell repertoires in COVID-19. The germline V gene has CDR1 SGHRS and CDR2 YFSETQ. J was trimmed by 2 bases and V by 4 bases; bases with no gene match: 14. The CDR3 runs 18 residues. This clone was counted a single time. Method: immunoSEQ multiplex PCR; TCRdb's copy keeps in-frame clones and lacks some. The table lists 150,000 to 200,000 clones, 60% to 80% of them singletons. This sequence joins TRBV5-1 and TRBJ2-5; 10 bases fit TRBD2. Sequenced sample: peripheral blood. The sequence was obtained from a woman aged 70-85 years with acute or convalescent COVID-19. The DNA for the CDR3 is TGCGCCAGCAGCCCAGGGCGGCTAGCGGGGGTAAAGCAAGAGACCCAGTACTTC. Encoded protein: CASSPGRLAGVKQETQYF.